This is a list of T cell receptor beta chains from one sample in a study of cytomegalovirus exposure and HLA in healthy donors. Method: immunoSEQ multiplex PCR; TCRdb's copy keeps in-frame clones and lacks some. Of about 180,000 clones listed, 70% to 75% were seen once; the top ten hold approximately 2.9%. Sequencing input: PBMCs. Receptors were obtained from a male donor in good health and CMV-seronegative. Each CDR3 is given with its conserved first and last residue.

TRBJ1-3 | TRBV9 | 16 | CASSVEGGPTPNTIYF
TRBJ1-5 | TRBV28 | 17 | CASSSPVDRYSNQPQHF
TRBJ2-1 | TRBV28 | 15 | CASSATSGTVNEQFF
TRBJ1-3 | TRBV4-1 | 14 | CASSQGGDGNTIYF
TRBJ1-4 | TRBV19 | 12 | CASHPPDEKLFF
TRBJ1-2 | TRBV9 | 16 | CASSVASVSPVYGYTF
NA | TRBV5-6 | 12 | CASSLSSYEQYF
TRBJ1-1 | TRBV6-6 | 13 | CASSYSAGTEAFF
TRBJ1-4 | TRBV9 | 15 | CASSVRGATNEKLFF
TRBJ1-1 | TRBV4-1 | 15 | CASSQSAAMNTEAFF
TRBJ1-1 | TRBV5-3 | 15 | CARSLRGQGNTEAFF
TRBJ2-1 | TRBV6-1 | 14 | CASSGQGAYNEQFF
TRBJ1-3 | TRBV6-1 | 17 | CASSEGTPNSSGNTIYF
TRBJ2-7 | TRBV6-5 | 13 | CASSRTGVDGQYF
TRBJ2-4 | TRBV12-5 | 16 | CASGLPSGGLKNIQYF
TRBJ2-5 | TRBV30 | 13 | CAWSFGGAETQYF
TRBJ2-1 | TRBV15 | 14 | CATSNQQSYNEQFF
TRBJ1-2 | TRBV5-1 | 15 | CASSLTGDHLYGYTF
TRBJ1-5 | TRBV5-3 | 18 | CARSLVGDRGKSNQPQHF
TRBJ2-1 | TRBV6-5 | 14 | CASSGLAGDNEQFF
TRBJ1-5 | TRBV28 | 15 | CASSLGDRGNQPQHF
TRBJ1-6 | TRBV7-3 | 14 | CASSLGTNNSPLHF
TRBJ2-1 | TRBV4-1 | 17 | CASSPLTSGSSYNEQFF
TRBJ2-6 | TRBV5-4 | 14 | CASSFTTGANVLTF
TRBJ2-1 | TRBV25-1 | 16 | CASNPSSGRGYNEQFF
TRBJ1-3 | TRBV30 | 14 | CACPGDSDGNTIYF
TRBJ1-1 | TRBV7-3 | 13 | CASSLEGDTEAFF
TRBJ2-5 | TRBV29-1 | 12 | CSGERQQGTQYF
TRBJ2-1 | TRBV25-1 | 18 | CASSDSRVSGLSYNEQFF
TRBJ2-7 | TRBV28 | 15 | CASRQQGGSSYEQYF
TRBJ1-3 | TRBV30 | 10 | CAWSSDTIYF
TRBJ1-5 | TRBV27 | 16 | CASSLFTGGNNQPQHF
TRBJ1-2 | TRBV9 | 13 | CASSGGPHYGYTF
TRBJ2-7 | TRBV28 | 14 | CASRGLAEIYEQYF
TRBJ2-3 | TRBV9 | 16 | CASSVYRGGHTDTQYF
TRBJ2-2 | TRBV28 | 17 | CASSSGLAGELGGELFF
TRBJ2-2 | TRBV19 | 12 | CASSTDTGELFF
TRBJ1-5 | TRBV30 | 14 | CAWSEWRRNQPQHF
TRBJ2-5 | TRBV30 | 14 | CAWGGLAGGATQYF
TRBJ1-5 | TRBV28 | 13 | CATALYSNQPQHF
TRBJ2-7 | TRBV28 | 15 | CASSSVGTGDYEQYF
TRBJ2-5 | TRBV6-6 | 14 | CASSLRRGGETQYF
TRBJ1-5 | TRBV29-1 | 13 | CSVAPAGAQPQHF
TRBJ1-5 | TRBV7-3 | 12 | CASSIYNQPQHF
TRBJ1-2 | TRBV25-1 | 14 | CASSGSSQGRGYTF